Below, one T cell receptor beta chain is given with its context. Its antigen has not been determined. No clone much larger than this one lies a single base away; base qualities are absent. The library was generated by the immunoSEQ multiplex PCR assay. For the multiplex PCR, a mixture combining 60 forward primers for TCR Vbeta segments and 13 reverse primers for TCR Jbeta segments was used. Amplification of the CDR3 region of rearranged TCR beta genes was performed with a multiplex PCR assay on genomic DNA. On the Illumina HiSeq System, the amplified TCR beta libraries were sequenced as 87-base-pair reads. The paper's data handling went like this. Across the 700 or so repertoires, a later analysis counted 60 million to 90 million unique TCR beta chains, roughly 11 million of which were shared by at least two donors. A nearest-neighbor algorithm error-corrected the raw reads and collapsed the reads into unique sequences, merging closely related sequences to remove PCR and sequencing errors. Alignment of CDR3 sequences to IMGT reference sequences was used to assign V, D and J gene segments. For a sequence to be retained, at least a six-nucleotide match to both a V gene segment and a J gene segment was required. A rearrangement counted as productive if the CDR3 had no stop codons and remained in frame with V and J, and every other rearrangement counted as non-productive. Following IMGT convention, CDR3 was defined as the stretch from the second conserved V-encoded cysteine to the conserved J-encoded phenylalanine. In an earlier analysis of more than 550 of the donors, sequences lacking an unambiguous match to a single V gene segment were excluded. In an earlier analysis of several hundred of the donors, V segments were called functional above 56.7% productive rearrangements and were called segregating when the between-donor standard deviation exceeded 5%. To diagnose cytomegalovirus status from the catalog of TCR beta chain sequences, a statistical classification framework was built. In a later analysis, TCR nucleotide sequences were compared against IMGT/GENE-DB human TR gene sequences so that V and J genes could be assigned. A later analysis assigned CDR3 sequences and most-parsimonious VDJ recombination scenarios with the TCRdist pipeline. A later analysis defined each TCR beta chain by its CDR3 amino acid sequence plus V-gene family, and excluded reads lacking a unique V-gene family. A later analysis removed 550 to 650 highly shared, low-generation-probability nucleotide sequences to deal with suspected cross-contamination and a sequencing artifact. A later analysis calculated a clonal expansion index for each public chain from normalized within-repertoire ranks of inferred template counts. In a later analysis, generation probabilities were computed with a VDJ recombination model fitted to out-of-frame rearrangements, and the resulting probabilities were checked against IGoR. In a later analysis, hypergeometric tests were used to score TCR-TCR, TCR-HLA and TCR-CMV co-occurrence, with a repertoire-size bias correction applied to TCR pairs. In a later analysis, false discovery rates were estimated by permuting HLA or CMV assignments 20 times. In a later analysis, co-occurring TCRs were grouped using DBSCAN, with TCRdist sequence similarity added in when clustering inside HLA-allele-positive subsets. Repertoires with fewer than 30,000 or more than 120,000 public chains were left out of co-occurrence clustering, as were about 5 repertoires with anomalous nucleotide sharing. The immuneACCESS repertoire file appears here via TCRdb, limited to in-frame rearrangements. These files lack a portion of the clones; in checked studies, under half of the deficit traces to unresolved V genes, and the cause of the others is not known. V, J and clone size are taken as reported in that table, and D and trimming were inferred from the DNA itself. This sample lists 100,000 to 120,000 clones; around 77% were detected once. Jointly, the top ten make up approximately 5% of the sample.

The data were obtained in a study of cytomegalovirus exposure and HLA in healthy donors (dated 2017 in TCRdb). Study-wide context: According to an earlier analysis of 550 to 700 of the donors, some 170 million T cells yielded 117 million unique TCR beta sequences and more than 250 Gb of sequence data. Around 320 gigabases of sequencing data and roughly 90 million unique TCR sequences were included in an early release covering over 600 HLA-typed donors. The genetic ancestry cluster associated with self-reported Caucasian donors included roughly 84% of the roughly 380 genotyped donors. The study aimed to test whether cataloging public T cell receptors could reveal signatures of past pathogen exposure. The study used immunosequencing to profile the T cell repertoires of 666 subjects and linked those repertoires to cytomegalovirus serostatus. Besides the first cohort of about 730 subjects, a separate validation cohort made up of over 95 different subjects was used. High-throughput TCR immunosequencing, statistical association of individual TCRs with disease status, and machine learning were combined to predict cytomegalovirus infection status. A later analysis re-analyzed previously published TCR beta repertoires from 650 to 800 donors and added high-resolution HLA genotyping to study TCR occurrence patterns. Rather than using new phenotypic data, the later analysis identified candidate immune exposures from TCR beta sequences and from how often those sequences occurred across donors. An earlier analysis of around 640 of the donors used high-throughput TCR beta sequencing to judge whether each TCR beta V gene segment behaved as functional or pseudogenic. Donor age, sex, ethnicity and CMV serostatus were collected together with the repertoire data. Genome-wide SNP genotypes for about three fifths of the roughly 700 donors were used in a later genetic analysis, which treated that subset as a discovery cohort. Every discovery cohort repertoire had been produced on one sequencing platform. Both class I and class II loci were covered by HLA typing, at four-digit resolution. Typing coverage differed by locus: A, B, C, DRB1 and DQB1 were typed in roughly 620-640 donors, DQA1 in roughly 500, DPA1 in some 570, and DPB1 in around 440. A handful of DR-DQ haplotypes were handled as single units for association and clustering because linkage in the cohort was strong. Across approximately 400 genotyped donors of the cohort, an average of 235,054 unique TCR beta nucleotide sequences per donor were sequenced, and about a sixth of those sequences were non-productive.

What the research found in general, with its limitations: The cohort was sequenced for TCR beta chains only, and without alpha or paired-chain data the features that could be detected were limited. A later analysis reported that several top co-occurrence clusters appeared linked to parvovirus B19, influenza, CMV and Epstein-Barr virus. Specific HLA alleles were associated with roughly 17,000 TCR beta sequences at a false discovery rate of 0.05 in a later analysis. Because HLA typing was missing for some donors at each locus, association tests included only the typed subset. Most TCR sequences were seen in very few donors, while some public TCRs were found in many individuals. It was suggested by the authors that the approach could potentially be generalized to other disease states and immunological phenotypes. Assigning TCR associations to individual alleles was difficult when HLA alleles, especially DR and DQ, strongly co-occurred. The presence/absence analyses assumed that sequencing depth was roughly uniform across donors, and that assumption may not be true. A later analysis found that TCR association rates varied across HLA loci, with DRB1 alleles showing the most associated TCRs and HLA-C alleles the fewest. An association between a missense DCLRE1C variant and V-gene and J-gene trimming of TCR beta chains was found in a later genetic analysis and replicated in an independent cohort. Correlated functional status among segregating V segments might reflect linkage disequilibrium, but an unknown experimental factor could not be ruled out. A further reported finding was that TCR beta sequences accurately predicted the HLA-A and HLA-B alleles for most subjects in the first cohort. A total of fewer than 200 TCR beta chains were listed by the study as associated with cytomegalovirus. Because counts were too low, roughly 18 rarely observed V segments, including chromosome 9 orphons, were left out of the earlier analysis of a few hundred of the donors. A cluster of highly shared sequence variants was judged likely to represent a technical artifact of the sequencing pipeline. The classifier was reported to diagnose cytomegalovirus status with high specificity and sensitivity in both the original and validation cohorts. According to a later genetic analysis, donors in an Asian-associated ancestry cluster had fewer N-insertions in productive TCRs than the approximately 690-donor mean. Immune exposure information for the cohort was limited to CMV serostatus. In an earlier analysis of 587 of the donors, most TCR beta V segments were observed in productive rearrangements about 87% or about 30% of the time, broadly matching IMGT annotations. Because the 87-base-pair reads could not distinguish some IMGT-functional V segments, including TRBV6-2 and TRBV6-3, those segments were excluded. In a later analysis, HLA-associated TCR beta chains showed more clonal expansion and lower generation probabilities than non-associated chains that were equally common. In vitro tests confirmed that a few of the cytomegalovirus-associated TCR beta chains recognize cytomegalovirus antigens. A later analysis found that most CMV-associated TCR beta chains appeared HLA-restricted, with HLA associations seemingly driven largely by CMV exposure.

V gives up 1 base and J gives up 4 bases, and the segment between their germline ends measures 14 bases. The CDR3, cysteine through phenylalanine, is 16 amino acids long. Just CDR3 DNA is preserved here, 48 bases in frame from base 1. Taken from the germline V gene, the CDR1 and CDR2 loops are LGHNA and YNFKEQ. The cohort comprised some 730 healthy bone marrow donors. At the time of sampling, all cohort members were nominally healthy, though unrecorded immune exposures were likely present. The donor tested CMV seropositive and was one of the 289 seropositive cohort members. Each donor provided a peripheral blood sample, and peripheral blood mononuclear cells were used for TCR beta sequencing. Genomic DNA was extracted from the blood cell samples with the Qiagen DNeasy Blood Extraction Kit.

This sequence uses TRBV4-2 and TRBJ2-1; the D gene identity is not certain. The receptor's source is a woman between 25 and 40 years old in good health and CMV-seropositive. The specimen sequenced was PBMCs. The DNA sequence reads TGTGCCAGCAGCCAAGTTCTTAGCTCAGCATACAATGAGCAGTTCTTC. This yields the protein CASSQVLSSAYNEQFF.